The next 8 T cell receptor beta chains were all read from a single sample in a study of T cells in Graves' hyperthyroidism and ophthalmopathy. Amplification of TCR beta CDR3 regions was performed using RNA transcripts as template. The TCR CDR3 was amplified in a first-round RT-PCR using the HTBI primer set. MiXCR, run by TCRdb on the multiplex PCR reads, gives a single entry per CDR3 protein. The sample gives some 180,000 distinct CDR3 sequences, over 15% of which show up once; about 29% is in the top ten. Sequencing was carried out using blood. These receptors all come from a woman aged 45 to 65 with Graves' hyperthyroidism.

Ten or more counts support this clonotype. It is likely a read error, because the conserved phenylalanine at the end of the CDR3 is missing. The V gene is TRBV12-3 or TRBV12-4, the J gene TRBJ1-1, with no clear D. V was pared by 5 bases and J by 0 bases, with 13 bases between. The length of the CDR3 is 15 residues. As DNA, the CDR3 is TGTGCCAGCAGTCTCCTGGTGGTCGTGAACACTGAAGCTTTCTCT. Translating it yields CASSLLVVVNTEAFS.

CDR3 DNA sequence: TGTGCCAGCAGCCCCGGGCCCGGTTCACCCCTCCACTTT. It is translated as CASSPGPGSPLHF. The V call is TRBV7-3, the J call TRBJ1-6; D remains unclear. Trimming removed 5 bases at V and 9 bases at J, with 11 bases between. The CDR3 totals 13 residues. Germline lookup yields CDR1 SGHTA and CDR2 FQGTGA.

This rearrangement joins TRBV20-1 to TRBJ1-1; no firm D call. The CDR3 contains 13 residues. V lost 6 bases and J lost 0, with 11 bases in between. Germline CDR1 and CDR2: DFQATT and SNEGSKA (reference sequence). This CDR3 is CSATRTLNTEAFF. The CDR3 bases are TGCAGTGCAACCAGGACCCTGAACACTGAAGCTTTCTTT.

There are a few counts of this clonotype. This chain uses TRBV19 with TRBJ1-2; unclear D gene. The V gene's germline CDR1 is LNHDA and CDR2 SQIVND (reference sequence). The CDR3 is 11 amino acids. Trimming shortened V by 1 base and J by 7 bases, and 4 bases separated the two germline ends. In DNA, the CDR3 is TGTGCCAGTAGTATAGGAGCTGGCTACACCTTC. Its translation: CASSIGAGYTF. Full variable domain (outside the CDR3, taken from reference TRBV19 and TRBJ1-2): DGGITQSPKYLFRKEGQNVTLSCEQNLNHDAMYWYRQDPGQGLRLIYYSQIVNDFQKGDIAEGYSVSREKKESFPLTVTSAQKNPTAFYLCASSIGAGYTFGSGTRLTVV.

For this clonotype: With a much larger clone just one base away, this may be a read error. The chain employs TRBV5-4 and TRBJ1-5; D remains ambiguous. Germline V gives CDR1 SGHNT, CDR2 YYREEE (reference sequence). The CDR3 totals 13 residues. The CDR3 region has the DNA TGTGCCGGCAGCTTGCGGGGTGAACAGCCCCAGCATTTT. Its protein product is CAGSLRGEQPQHF.

This clonotype was found many times. The chain uses TRBV19 and TRBJ2-5; D is perhaps TRBD2 (5 bases). Trimming cost V 5 bases and J 5 bases, with 18 bases left between them. Per the germline V gene, CDR1 is LNHDA and CDR2 is SQIVND (reference sequence). The CDR3 totals 15 residues. The CDR3 DNA sequence: TGTGCCAGTAGTTTTGGGGTCCGAGGGCTGGAGACCCAGTACTTC. Encoded protein: CASSFGVRGLETQYF.

This clonotype was recorded at least ten times. The chain has TRBV5-5 and TRBJ1-1; no definite D call. Trimming pared 1 base from V and 4 bases from J, leaving 17 bases between. Germline V gene data show CDR1 as SGHKS and CDR2 as YYEKEE (reference sequence). CDR3 length: 16 residues. CDR3 in amino acids: CASSLIPGVGITEAFF. DNA for the CDR3: TGTGCCAGCAGCTTGATCCCCGGGGTAGGTATCACTGAAGCTTTCTTT.

The genes are TRBV7-2 and TRBJ1-3; D is unclear. Germline V CDR1 and CDR2: SGHTA, FQGNSA. The CDR3 is 12 residues long. The V end lost 5 bases, the J end lost 4 bases, and 6 bases lay between the germline ends. The CDR3 reads CTSSPTGNTIYF. The CDR3 bases are TGTACCAGCAGCCCAACCGGAAACACCATATATTTT.